The clone carrying this T cell receptor beta chain was recorded a few times. These data belong to a study of blood T cell repertoires in COVID-19. About the research overall: There were acute and convalescent COVID-19 samples, and they came from the United States, Italy and Spain.

In the original workflow: Scientists estimated how many nucleated cells there were by amplifying reference gene primers. Measured with immunoSEQ multiplex PCR; TCRdb has only the in-frame clones, and not every one. V and J calls and clone size follow that table, whereas D and trimming were derived from the DNA. This sample has around 140,000 clones; 75% to 90% occur once, and the top ten carry around 4.5%. The CDR3 has 12 residues. V was cut by 5 bases and J by 9 bases, with 11 bases left in between. Germline V gene lookup returns CDR1 SEHNR and CDR2 FQNEAQ (reference sequence). Grouping used clinical history reported by participants in a survey and questionnaire.

The genes are TRBV7-9 and TRBJ1-3, with a possible D match to TRBD1 (5 bases). Sequenced input: PBMCs or T cells enriched from blood (not recorded which). This TCR came from a man in his fifties who had recovered from COVID-19. The CDR3 region is CASSPGDTTIYF. Written as DNA, the CDR3 is TGTGCCAGCAGCCCGGGGGATACCACCATATATTTT.